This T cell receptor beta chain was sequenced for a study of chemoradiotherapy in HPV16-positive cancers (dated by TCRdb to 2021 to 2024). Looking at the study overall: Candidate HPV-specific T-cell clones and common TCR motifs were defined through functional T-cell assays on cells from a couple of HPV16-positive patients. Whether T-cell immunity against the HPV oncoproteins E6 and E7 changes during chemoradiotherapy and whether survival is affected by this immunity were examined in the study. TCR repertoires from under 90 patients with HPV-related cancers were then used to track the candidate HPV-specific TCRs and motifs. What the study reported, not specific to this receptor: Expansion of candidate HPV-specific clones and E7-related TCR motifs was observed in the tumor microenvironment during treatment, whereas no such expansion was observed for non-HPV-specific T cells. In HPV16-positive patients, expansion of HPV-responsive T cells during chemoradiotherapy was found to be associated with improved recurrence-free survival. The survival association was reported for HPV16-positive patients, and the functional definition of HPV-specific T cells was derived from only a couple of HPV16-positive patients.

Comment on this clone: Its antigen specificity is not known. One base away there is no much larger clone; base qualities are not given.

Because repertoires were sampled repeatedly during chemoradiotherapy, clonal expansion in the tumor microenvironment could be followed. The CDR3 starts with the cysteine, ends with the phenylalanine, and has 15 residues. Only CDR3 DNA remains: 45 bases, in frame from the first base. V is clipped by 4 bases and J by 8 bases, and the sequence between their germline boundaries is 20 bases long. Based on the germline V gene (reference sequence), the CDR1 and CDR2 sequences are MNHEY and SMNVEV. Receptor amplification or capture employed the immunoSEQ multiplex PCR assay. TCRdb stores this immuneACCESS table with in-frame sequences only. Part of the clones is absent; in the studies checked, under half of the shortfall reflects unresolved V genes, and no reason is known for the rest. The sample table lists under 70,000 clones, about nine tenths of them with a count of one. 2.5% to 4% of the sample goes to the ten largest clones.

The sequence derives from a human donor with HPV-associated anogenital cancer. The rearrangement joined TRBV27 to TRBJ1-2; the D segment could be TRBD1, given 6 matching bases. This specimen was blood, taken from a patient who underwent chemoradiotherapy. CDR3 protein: CASSSTDGGHKGYTF. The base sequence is TGTGCCAGCAGTTCCACGGACGGGGGGCATAAAGGCTACACCTTC.